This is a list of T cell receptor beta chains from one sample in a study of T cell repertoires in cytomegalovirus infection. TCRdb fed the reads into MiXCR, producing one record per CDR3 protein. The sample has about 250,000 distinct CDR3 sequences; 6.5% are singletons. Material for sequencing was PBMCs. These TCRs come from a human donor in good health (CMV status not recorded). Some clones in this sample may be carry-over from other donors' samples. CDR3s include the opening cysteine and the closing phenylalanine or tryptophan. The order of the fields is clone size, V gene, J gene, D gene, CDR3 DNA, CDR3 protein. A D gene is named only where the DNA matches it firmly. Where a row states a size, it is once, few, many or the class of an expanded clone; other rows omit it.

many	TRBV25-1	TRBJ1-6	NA	TGTGCCAGCATTTCGGGAATCAGCAATTCACCCCTCCACTTT	CASISGISNSPLHF
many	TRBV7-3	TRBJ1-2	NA	TGTGCCAGCAGCCTCGACCGGGCTACTAACTATGGCTACACCTTC	CASSLDRATNYGYTF
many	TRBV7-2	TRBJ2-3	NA	TGTGCCAGCAGCTCTGTGGGGATTACGGCAGATACGCAGTATTTT	CASSSVGITADTQYF
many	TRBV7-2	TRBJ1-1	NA	TGTGCCAGCAGCTTAGTGCGGGGCAGGGGAATTCCTGAAGCTTTCTTT	CASSLVRGRGIPEAFF
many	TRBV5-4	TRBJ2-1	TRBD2	TGTGCCAGCAGCCCCGGGACTAGCGGATCATACAATGAGCAGTTCTTC	CASSPGTSGSYNEQFF
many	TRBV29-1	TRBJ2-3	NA	TGCAGCGTCTCCGGGGGCACAGATACGCAGTATTTT	CSVSGGTDTQYF
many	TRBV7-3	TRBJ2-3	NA	TGTGCCAGCAGCTTACCGTCGGAGGATACGCAGTATTTT	CASSLPSEDTQYF
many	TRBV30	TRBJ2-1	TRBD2	TGTGCCTGGCTGACTAGCGGGGGTTACAATGAGCAGTTCTTC	CAWLTSGGYNEQFF
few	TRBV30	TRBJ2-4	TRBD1	TGTGCCTGGAGTGTTAAGGGGGCGAACATTCAGTACTTC	CAWSVKGANIQYF
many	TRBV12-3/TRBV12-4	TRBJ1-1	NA	TGTGCCAGCAGTTATGAAGAAATGAACACTGAAGCTTTCTTT	CASSYEEMNTEAFF
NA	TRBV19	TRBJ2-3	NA	TGTGCCAGTAGTATACGGGATATAGGGAACCGGCCTGGAGATACGCAGTATTTT	CASSIRDIGNRPGDTQYF
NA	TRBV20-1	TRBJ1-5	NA	TGCAGTGCCGTACAGGAGGACAATCAGCCCCAGCATTTT	CSAVQEDNQPQHF
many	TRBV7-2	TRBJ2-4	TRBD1	TGTGCCAGCAGTCTAGGAAGGACAGGAATTCAGTACTTC	CASSLGRTGIQYF
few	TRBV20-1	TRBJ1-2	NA	TGCAGTGCTAGGATAGCCACAAACGTCGGGGATCACTATGGCTACACCTTC	CSARIATNVGDHYGYTF
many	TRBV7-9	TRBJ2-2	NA	TGTGCCAGCAGCTTAGAGGGGACTTGGACCGGGGAGCTGTTTTTT	CASSLEGTWTGELFF
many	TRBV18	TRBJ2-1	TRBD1	TGTGCCAGCTCACCCGGGACAGGGGGCTGGAATGAGCAGTTCTTC	CASSPGTGGWNEQFF
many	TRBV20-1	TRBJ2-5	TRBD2	TGCAGTGCTAGATCCCGGGGACTAGCGGAAGAGACCCAGTACTTC	CSARSRGLAEETQYF
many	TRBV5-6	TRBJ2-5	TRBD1	TGTGCCAGCAGCTTGGGCCCCGGGACAGGGCAAGAGACCCAGTACTTC	CASSLGPGTGQETQYF